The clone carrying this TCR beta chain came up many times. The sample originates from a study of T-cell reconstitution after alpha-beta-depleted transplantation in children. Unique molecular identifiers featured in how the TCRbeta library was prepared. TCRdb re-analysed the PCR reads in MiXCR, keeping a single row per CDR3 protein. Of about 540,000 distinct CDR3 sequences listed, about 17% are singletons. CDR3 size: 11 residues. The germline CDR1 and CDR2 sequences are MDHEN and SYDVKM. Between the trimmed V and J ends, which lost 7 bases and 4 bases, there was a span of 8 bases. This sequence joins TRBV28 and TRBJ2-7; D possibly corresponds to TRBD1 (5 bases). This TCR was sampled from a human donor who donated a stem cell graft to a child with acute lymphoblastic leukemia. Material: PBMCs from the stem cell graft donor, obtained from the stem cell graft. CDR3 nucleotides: TGTGCCAGCACCAAGGGGTACGAGCAGTACTTC. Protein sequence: CASTKGYEQYF.